This TCR beta chain emerged from a study of OX40 agonist ivuxolimab in advanced cancers. This clone is a singleton in its sample. Germline CDR1 reads SGHDT; CDR2 reads YYEEEE. The germline V and J ends were trimmed by 0 bases and 0 bases, with 7 bases remaining between them. The CDR3 covers 15 residues. Clones were sequenced by immunoSEQ multiplex PCR, and TCRdb holds only the in-frame ones, with some missing. Among about 110,000 clones listed, 90% were seen once. The TCR comes from an adult with an advanced solid tumor such as melanoma, head and neck, liver or kidney cancer. The chain combines TRBV5-6 with TRBJ2-4; D might be TRBD1 or TRBD2, each matching 5 bases. The sequencing here drew on CD4+ or CD8+ T cells sorted from blood, taken in a trial of the OX40 agonist ivuxolimab. CDR3 protein: CASSLGGSAKNIQYF. The CDR3 DNA reads TGTGCCAGCAGCTTGGGGGGGTCAGCCAAAAACATTCAGTACTTC.